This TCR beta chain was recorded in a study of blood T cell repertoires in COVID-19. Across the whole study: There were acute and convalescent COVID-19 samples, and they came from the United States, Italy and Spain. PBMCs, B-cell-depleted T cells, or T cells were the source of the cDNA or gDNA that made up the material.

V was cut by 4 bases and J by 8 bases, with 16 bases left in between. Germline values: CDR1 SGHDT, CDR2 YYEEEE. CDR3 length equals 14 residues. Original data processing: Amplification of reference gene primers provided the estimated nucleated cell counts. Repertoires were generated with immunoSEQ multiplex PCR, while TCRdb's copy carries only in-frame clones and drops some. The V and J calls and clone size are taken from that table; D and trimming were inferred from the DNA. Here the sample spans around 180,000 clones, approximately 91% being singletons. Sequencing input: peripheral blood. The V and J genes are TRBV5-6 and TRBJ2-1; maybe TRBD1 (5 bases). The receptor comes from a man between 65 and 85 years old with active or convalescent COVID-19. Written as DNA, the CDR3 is TGTGCCAGCAGCCTCCGCGAAGGGGTCCATGAGCAGTTCTTC. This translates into CASSLREGVHEQFF.